These T cell receptor beta chains were read from a single sample in a study of blood T cell repertoires in COVID-19. Assay: immunoSEQ multiplex PCR; the TCRdb copy retains only in-frame clones and omits some. The table shows around 250,000 clones, with 91% occurring only once. Sequencing was carried out using PBMCs or T cells enriched from blood (not recorded which). Receptors were obtained from a human donor in a cohort exposed to, infected with or recovered from COVID-19 (not recorded which). The donor label of this sample is uncertain. Both conserved end residues are part of each CDR3. Fields, in order: CDR3 protein, V gene.

CDR3: CAWSGTGGPQPQHF
V: TRBV30

CDR3: CASSLGHQGGETQYF
V: TRBV5-1

CDR3: CASSWKTGQTEAFF
V: TRBV5-1

CDR3: CASSYGQEVAKNIQYF
V: TRBV6-5

CDR3: CASSPPQGDGANVLTF
V: TRBV18

CDR3: CASSPLMAGITNEKLFF
V: TRBV4-2

CDR3: CASSLSQGRNEKLFF
V: TRBV19

CDR3: CASSQGTSSGYTDTQYF
V: TRBV4-2

CDR3: CASTPRRGLSSYNEQFF
V: TRBV7-9

CDR3: CASSSVGTAGANYGYTF
V: TRBV7-2

CDR3: CAAGAYNEQFF
V: TRBV6-4

CDR3: CATKRVIGNTEAFF
V: TRBV10-3

CDR3: CASSQGNYGTGDNYEQYF
V: TRBV3-1/TRBV3-2

CDR3: CASSPFPDRGPDTEAFF
V: TRBV5-6

CDR3: CASSLSQGINSPLHF
V: TRBV5-1

CDR3: CAWSAHGGQYGYTF
V: TRBV30

CDR3: CASSLARTPGAEQYF
V: TRBV7-2

CDR3: CASSPVRDRVQETQYF
V: TRBV7-8

CDR3: CASITGTGSLETQYF
V: TRBV6-5

CDR3: CASGGKPNQPQHF
V: TRBV19

CDR3: CASSEEGGGEFYNEQFF
V: TRBV6-1

CDR3: CASSSIRSDRANTGELFF
V: TRBV11-2

CDR3: CASSLAGGGSKMNTEAFF
V: TRBV5-1

CDR3: CASSFAGANYGYTF
V: TRBV28

CDR3: CASSLRAGVNTEAFF
V: TRBV5-1

CDR3: CASSVGTAYEQYF
V: TRBV9

CDR3: CASSAGTSYEQYF
V: TRBV11-2

CDR3: CSASPSTGTEAFF
V: TRBV20-1

CDR3: CAWNEGRNYGYTF
V: TRBV30

CDR3: CASSSSFATNEKLFF
V: TRBV28

CDR3: CASSTGDRGPGGYTF
V: TRBV27

CDR3: CASGSQTGGPLYEQYF
V: TRBV12-5

CDR3: CASSVGALAGSGELFF
V: TRBV9

CDR3: CASSIDHGSNQPQHF
V: TRBV19

CDR3: CAISESPAGASYEQYF
V: TRBV10-3

CDR3: CASKTQGVNTEAFF
V: TRBV19

CDR3: CASLRGLGYNEQFF
V: TRBV7-8

CDR3: CASSPPSGTVYGYTF
V: TRBV9

CDR3: CASSYLGRGTGELFF
V: TRBV6-5

CDR3: CASSTGVQGYEQYF
V: TRBV6-5

CDR3: CATSRDGTRTYEQYF
V: TRBV15

CDR3: CASGFAGELAKNIQYF
V: TRBV12-5

CDR3: CASEGVGPNYGYTF
V: TRBV6-5

CDR3: CASSPHWTGGEGYTF
V: TRBV19

CDR3: CASSLVTSYNEQFF
V: TRBV5-5

CDR3: CASSEGDDSGNTIYF
V: TRBV5-4

CDR3: CASSLTGGEEPQHF
V: TRBV6-5

CDR3: CASSIGYLRKSSGANVLTF
V: TRBV19

CDR3: CASSIGTGVTGANVLTF
V: TRBV19

CDR3: CAWSGEAAYEQYF
V: TRBV30

CDR3: CASSSGQSYGYTF
V: TRBV5-1

CDR3: CAWRDIEDYGYTF
V: TRBV30